This T cell receptor (beta chain) was sequenced during a study of post-analysis software for immune sequencing data. Carried by the TCR beta cDNA libraries were unique molecular identifiers. Once 1 to 10 million T cells were used, approximately 470,000 cDNA molecules resulted. MiXCR, applied by TCRdb to the PCR reads, yields one record per CDR3 protein. The data contain around 700,000 distinct CDR3 sequences, 59% of them singletons. Details on this clonotype: Its target is not known.

V lost 2 bases, J lost 4 bases, and 11 bases lay in between. CDR3 length: 14 residues. Germline V gene sequence: CDR1 MNHEY, CDR2 SVGAGI. Study results and limitations: F measure showed strong co-clustering of same-batch samples. Normalized Chao1 diversity in multiple sclerosis patients fell significantly below that of controls. Roughly five TRBV segments occurring more often in patients than controls included TRBV5-6, TRBV5-1 and TRBV20-1.

This receptor was taken from a girl aged 2 to 10 with multiple sclerosis. The V and J genes are TRBV6-5 and TRBJ1-2; D unresolved. The sequencing sample was made of blood. The CDR3 here is CASSYSDGRYGYTF. The CDR3 DNA is TGTGCCAGCAGTTACAGCGACGGACGCTATGGCTACACCTTC.